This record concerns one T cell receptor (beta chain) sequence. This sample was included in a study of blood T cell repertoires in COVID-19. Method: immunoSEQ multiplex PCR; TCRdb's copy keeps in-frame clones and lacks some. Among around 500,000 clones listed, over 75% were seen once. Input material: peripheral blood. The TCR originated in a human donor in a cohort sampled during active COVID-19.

CDR3 nucleotides: TGTGCCAGCGCTCTTGACATTAAGAATTCACCCCTCCACTTT. Translating gives CASALDIKNSPLHF. The V and J genes are TRBV6-5 and TRBJ1-6; D is undetermined. Germline CDR1 reads MNHEY; CDR2 reads SVGAGI. The V gene lost 8 bases and the J gene lost 7 bases, with 15 bases spanning the gap. The CDR3 is 14 residues long.